The T cell receptor (beta chain) under discussion was sequenced for a study of T cell repertoires in cytomegalovirus infection. Across the study: A matching HLA type, together with CMV infection, was signaled by public TCR beta signatures. Points from the study as a whole: In two of eight donors, the top clonotype was HLA-C-restricted CMV-specific. People with CMV and the relevant HLA were identified by cumulative public TCR beta family frequency.

In TCRdb, the reads were re-called with MiXCR into one record per CDR3 protein. The data contain approximately 400,000 distinct CDR3 sequences, approximately 31% of them seen just once; the ten biggest clones take up roughly an eighth. This CDR3 has 15 residues. Losses at the gene ends were 5 bases for V and 3 bases for J; bases not matched to a gene: 7. CDR1 is SGHVS and CDR2 is FQNEAQ in the germline V gene. As to this clonotype: What it binds is unknown.

Sequenced sample: PBMCs. The clonotype comes from a human donor in good health (CMV status not recorded). Some clones in this sample may be carry-over from other donors' samples. The V gene is TRBV7-8, the J gene TRBJ2-5; 9 bases agree with TRBD1. This CDR3 reads CASSADRGFKETQYF. DNA for the CDR3: TGTGCCAGCAGCGCGGACAGGGGCTTTAAAGAGACCCAGTACTTC.